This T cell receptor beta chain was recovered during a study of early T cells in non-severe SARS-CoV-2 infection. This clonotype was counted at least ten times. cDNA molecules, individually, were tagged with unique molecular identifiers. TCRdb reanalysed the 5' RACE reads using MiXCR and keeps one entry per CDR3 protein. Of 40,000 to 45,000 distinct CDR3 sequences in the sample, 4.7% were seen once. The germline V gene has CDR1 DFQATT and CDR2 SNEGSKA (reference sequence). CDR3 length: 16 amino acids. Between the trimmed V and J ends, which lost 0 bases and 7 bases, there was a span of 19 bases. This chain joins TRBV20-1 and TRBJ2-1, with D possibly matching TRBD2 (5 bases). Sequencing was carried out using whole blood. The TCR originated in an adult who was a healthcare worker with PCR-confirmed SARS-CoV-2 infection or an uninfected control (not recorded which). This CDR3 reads CSARDRGLAVENEQFF. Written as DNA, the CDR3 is TGCAGTGCTAGAGATAGAGGGCTAGCCGTCGAGAATGAGCAGTTCTTC.